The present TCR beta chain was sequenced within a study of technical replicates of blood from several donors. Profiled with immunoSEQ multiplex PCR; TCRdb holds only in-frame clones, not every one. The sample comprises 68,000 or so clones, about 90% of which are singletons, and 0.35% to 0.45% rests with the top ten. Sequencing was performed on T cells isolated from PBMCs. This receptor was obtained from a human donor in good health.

In DNA, the CDR3 is TGTGCCAGCAGATTAGCGGGAGGCGCATACTACGAGCAGTACTTC. This sequence encodes CASRLAGGAYYEQYF. The chain uses TRBV6-5 and TRBJ2-7; 10 bases are a match to TRBD2. This CDR3 spans 15 amino acids. V shed 6 bases and J 3 bases; nucleotides not matched to a gene: 8. Germline CDR1 reads MNHEY; CDR2 reads SVGAGI.